This T cell receptor (beta chain) was profiled in a study of OX40 agonist ivuxolimab in advanced cancers. Germline values: CDR1 MNHNS, CDR2 SASEGT. The length of the CDR3 is 17 residues. Between the trimmed V and J ends, which lost 5 bases and 3 bases, there was a span of 22 bases. Generated by immunoSEQ multiplex PCR, the TCRdb table keeps only in-frame clones and is missing some. The profile shows approximately 80,000 clones, about 90% of them singletons. Patients with a history of autoimmune disease or on systemic immunosuppression were excluded. With baseline, cycle 4 day 1, and cycle 7 day 1 as timepoints, blood was sampled.

The sample here was CD4+ or CD8+ T cells sorted from blood, taken in a trial of the OX40 agonist ivuxolimab. The clonotype originates from an adult with an advanced solid tumor such as melanoma, head and neck, liver or kidney cancer. The chain joins TRBV6-1 to TRBJ1-2; TRBD1 might be the D (5 bases). This CDR3 is CASSQGASPGRDYGYTF. As DNA, the CDR3 is TGTGCCAGCAGTCAAGGGGCTTCCCCGGGGCGTGACTATGGCTACACCTTC.